What follows is one T cell receptor (beta chain) and its context. These data are taken from a study of T cell responses to AZD1222 COVID-19 vaccine. The CDR3 spans 14 residues. With 6 bases clipped from V and 5 bases from J, the junction kept 7 bases outside the gene matches. CDR1 and CDR2 from the germline V gene are MDHEN and SYDVKM. Libraries were prepared by immunoSEQ multiplex PCR; TCRdb keeps only in-frame clonotypes and omits some of them. The sample lists 150,000 or so clones, approximately 87% occurring once. The sequence was collected from an adult who received the AZD1222 COVID-19 vaccine. Sample: peripheral blood, taken 28 days after the second AZD1222 dose. This chain links TRBV28 with TRBJ1-1, with 9 bases identical to TRBD1. The CDR3 reads CASSLQTGGTEAFF. CDR3 nucleotide sequence: TGTGCCAGCAGCCTCCAGACAGGGGGGACTGAAGCTTTCTTT.